Listed here are 19 T cell receptor beta chains from one sample, sequenced in a study of T-cell reconstitution after alpha-beta-depleted transplantation in children. Preparation of the TCRbeta library involved a method that used unique molecular identifiers. TCRdb re-analysed the PCR reads in MiXCR, keeping a single row per CDR3 protein. The repertoire holds hundreds of thousands of distinct CDR3 sequences, with about an eighth as singletons. The starting material was PBMCs, obtained before TCRalphabeta/CD19-depleted stem cell transplant. These TCRs come from a girl under 10 years old with congenital amegakaryocytic thrombocytopenia, due to receive a stem cell transplant.

This chain joins TRBV21-1 and TRBJ2-5; the table gives TRBD2 as D, unverified against the DNA. TRBV21-1 is classified as a pseudogene. CDR3 length: 19 residues. The CDR3, as DNA: TGTGCCAGCAGCAAACGGGAGACCCTCAGTTTGCTATTCCAAGAGACCCAGTACTTC. This codes for CASSKRETLSLLFQETQYF.

This clonotype was found many times. The chain uses TRBV5-1 and TRBJ1-4, with D tentatively TRBD1 (5 bases). In germline, CDR1 is SGHRS, CDR2 YFSETQ. The CDR3 loop spans 16 amino acids. The V end lost 4 bases, the J end lost 7 bases, and 20 bases lay between the germline ends. The CDR3 sequence: CASSLESGTAGEKLFF. CDR3 DNA: TGCGCCAGCAGCCTGGAGTCCGGGACCGCGGGTGAAAAACTGTTTTTT.

This clonotype was seen repeatedly, ten times or more. The chain joins TRBV5-6 to TRBJ2-1, with a possible D match to TRBD2 (5 bases). The V gene lost 1 base and the J gene lost 5 bases, with 13 bases spanning the gap. The germline V gene encodes CDR1 SGHDT and CDR2 YYEEEE. The CDR3 is 15 amino acids. CDR3 sequence: CASSLSSLGNNEQFF. The CDR3 region has the DNA TGTGCCAGCAGCTTGTCTAGCTTAGGCAACAATGAGCAGTTCTTC. Drawing the rest from reference TRBV5-6 and TRBJ2-1, the complete variable domain is DAGVTQSPTHLIKTRGQQVTLRCSPKSGHDTVSWYQQALGQGPQFIFQYYEEEERQRGNFPDRFSGHQFPNYSSELNVNALLLGDSALYLCASSLSSLGNNEQFFGPGTRLTVL.

The rearrangement links TRBV20-1 to TRBJ2-7; TRBD1 matches 12 bases. V lost 5 bases, J lost 7 bases, and 9 bases stayed unmatched. CDR3 length equals 14 residues. The germline V gene encodes CDR1 DFQATT and CDR2 SNEGSKA (reference sequence). The CDR3 sequence is CSAARDRGLAEQYF. In DNA, the CDR3 is TGCAGTGCTGCCCGGGACAGGGGGCTTGCGGAGCAGTACTTC.

The rearrangement uses TRBV4-1 and TRBJ2-2; D call uncertain. V shed 4 bases and J shed 4 bases, with 13 bases lying between them. This CDR3 is 15 amino acids long. Per germline, CDR1 MGHRA and CDR2 YSYEKL. CDR3 nucleotide sequence: TGCGCCAGCAGCCTGTACTTGAAGCCCACCGGGGAGCTGTTTTTT. It is translated as CASSLYLKPTGELFF.

CDR3: CAWSVLSPFQETQYF. DNA for the CDR3: TGTGCCTGGAGTGTATTGTCCCCCTTCCAAGAGACCCAGTACTTC. The chain uses TRBV30 and TRBJ2-5; D gene uncertain. The CDR3 contains 15 residues. Trimming took 0 bases from V and 1 from J, leaving 12 bases between them. Looked up from germline, CDR1 is GTSNPN and CDR2 is SVGIG (reference sequence).

This chain uses TRBV10-1 with TRBJ2-7; D gene uncertain. The V end lost 1 base, the J end lost 4 bases, and 8 bases lay between the germline ends. Germline CDR1 and CDR2: WNHNN and SYGVQD (reference sequence). The CDR3 loop spans 13 amino acids. The CDR3 reads CASSEFFGYEQYF. CDR3 nucleotide sequence: TGCGCCAGCAGTGAGTTTTTTGGATACGAGCAGTACTTC.

This clonotype was picked up many times. The rearrangement joins TRBV20-1 to TRBJ1-2; no firm D call. There are 15 residues in the CDR3. V lost 0 bases and J lost 4, with 15 bases in between. In germline, CDR1 is DFQATT, CDR2 SNEGSKA (reference sequence). The CDR3 here is CSARDLGVTSYGYTF. CDR3 in DNA: TGCAGTGCTAGAGATCTTGGGGTGACTAGCTATGGCTACACCTTC.

On this clonotype: Just one base apart from a much larger clone, this may be a read error. The chain combines TRBV29-1 with TRBJ2-3; TRBD2 matches 8 bases. Germline V gene lookup returns CDR1 SQVTM and CDR2 ANQGSEA. Losses at the gene ends were 6 bases for V and 8 bases for J; bases not matched to a gene: 7. This CDR3 region has 12 residues. CDR3 coding DNA: TGCAGCGTATGGCGGGAGGCAGGTACGCAGTATTTT. Translation gives CSVWREAGTQYF.

The chain employs TRBV5-1 and TRBJ1-1; 12 positions match TRBD1. There are 16 residues in the CDR3. The junction had 7 bases not matched to a gene; V was cut back by 3 bases and J by 4 bases. CDR1 is SGHRS and CDR2 is YFSETQ in the germline V gene. CDR3 sequence reads: CASSWGQGASGTEAFF. The CDR3 DNA sequence: TGCGCCAGCAGCTGGGGACAGGGGGCTTCCGGCACTGAAGCTTTCTTT.

Note on this clonotype: A much larger clone lies one base from this, so it may be a read error. V gene TRBV20-1 combines with J gene TRBJ2-1; maybe TRBD2 (6 bases). CDR1 is DFQATT, CDR2 SNEGSKA, per germline (reference sequence). This CDR3 comprises 16 residues. This CDR3 reads CSAEDGGLAAYNEQLF. For the CDR3, the DNA is TGCAGTGCCGAAGACGGGGGACTGGCTGCCTACAATGAGCAGCTCTTC.

The rearrangement joins TRBV19 to TRBJ1-1; unclear D gene. V was cut by 0 bases and J by 7 bases, with 3 bases left in between. CDR3 length: 11 residues. CDR1 and CDR2 from the germline V gene are LNHDA and SQIVND (reference sequence). The CDR3, as DNA: TGTGCCAGTAGTATAGACTTTGAAGCTTTCTTT. Translated, it gives CASSIDFEAFF.

This clonotype was counted many times. The gene calls are TRBV6-1 and TRBJ1-2; D is ambiguous. The CDR3 is 14 residues long. Germline CDR1 reads MNHNS; CDR2 reads SASEGT. V was shortened by 3 bases and J by 8 bases, with 16 bases between the two germline ends. CDR3 sequence: CASSESGIRRGYTF. In DNA, the CDR3 is TGTGCCAGCAGTGAGTCCGGGATCCGGAGGGGCTACACCTTC.

This clonotype was detected many times. This sequence joins TRBV10-3 and TRBJ2-3; 11 nucleotides match TRBD2. The V gene's germline CDR1 is ENHRY and CDR2 SYGVKD. CDR3 length: 13 amino acids. CDR3 region: CAVGTSGDRTQYF. CDR3 DNA: TGTGCAGTCGGGACTAGCGGTGATAGGACGCAGTATTTT.

This clonotype was seen at least ten times. The V call is TRBV29-1, the J call TRBJ2-3, with D unresolved. This CDR3 is built from 18 residues. The germline V gene has CDR1 SQVTM and CDR2 ANQGSEA. Trimming stripped 0 bases from V and 2 bases from J, with 21 bases between. In nucleotides, the CDR3 is TGCAGCGTTGAAGATAGGTCCATAGCTCCCTGGGACACAGATACGCAGTATTTT. As protein: CSVEDRSIAPWDTDTQYF.

Worth noting for this clonotype: Being one base from a much bigger clone, this may be a read error. The chain is built from TRBV20-1 and TRBJ1-1, with D tentatively TRBD1 (5 bases). The CDR3 is made up of 13 amino acids. The germline gives CDR1 DFQATT, CDR2 SNEGSKA (reference sequence). CDR3 residues: CSARDRANTQAFF. CDR3 nucleotide sequence: TGCAGTGCTAGAGACAGGGCGAACACTCAAGCTTTCTTT.

This clonotype has a count of ten or more. The chain recombines TRBV12-3 or TRBV12-4 with TRBJ2-3; maybe TRBD2 (6 bases). The CDR3 covers 16 residues. Trimming cost V 3 bases and J 2 bases, with 15 bases left between them. CDR3 in amino acids: CASSLSSEGYTDTQYF. The CDR3 coding sequence is TGTGCCAGCAGTTTGTCGTCGGAGGGGTACACAGATACGCAGTATTTT.

This clonotype was observed a handful of times. The gene calls are TRBV4-2 and TRBJ2-7; D is unresolved. In germline, CDR1 is LGHNA, CDR2 YNFKEQ. This CDR3 spans 13 amino acids. Between the trimmed V and J ends, which lost 1 base and 3 bases, there was a span of 7 bases. CDR3 amino acids: CASSQVFGYEQYF. The CDR3 bases are TGTGCCAGCAGCCAAGTATTTGGCTACGAGCAGTACTTC.

This clonotype was seen only a few times. The chain employs TRBV20-1 and TRBJ2-1; tentatively, D is TRBD2 (6 bases). V was shortened by 6 bases and J by 10 bases, with 25 bases between the two germline ends. This CDR3 has 15 residues. Looked up from germline, CDR1 is DFQATT and CDR2 is SNEGSKA (reference sequence). DNA of the CDR3: TGCAGTGCCCCCTTGGCGGGAAGACCCGGGCGGGAGCAGTTCTTC. Translated, it gives CSAPLAGRPGREQFF.